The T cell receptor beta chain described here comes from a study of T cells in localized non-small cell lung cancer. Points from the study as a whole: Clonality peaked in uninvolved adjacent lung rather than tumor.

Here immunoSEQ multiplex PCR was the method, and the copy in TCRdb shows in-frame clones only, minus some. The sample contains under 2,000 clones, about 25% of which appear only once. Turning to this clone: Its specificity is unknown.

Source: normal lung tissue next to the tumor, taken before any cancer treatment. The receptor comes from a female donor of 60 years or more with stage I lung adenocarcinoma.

This chain's CDR3 is CASSIRTSFYGYTF. Here the CDR3 DNA reads TGTGCCAGTAGTATCCGGACATCATTCTATGGCTACACCTTC. This chain uses TRBV19 with TRBJ1-2, with a possible D match to TRBD1 (5 bases). The V end was cut by 3 bases, the J end by 4 bases, with 12 bases between. The CDR3 is 14 amino acids. CDR1 is LNHDA and CDR2 is SQIVND in the germline V gene (reference sequence).